These 5 T cell receptor beta chains share one sample of origin, sequenced in a study of blood T cell repertoires in COVID-19. TCRdb keeps only in-frame clones here, not all; method: immunoSEQ multiplex PCR. The table includes some 390,000 clones, 70% to 90% detected once. The specimen sequenced was peripheral blood. The source of these receptors is a woman aged 55-69 years with COVID-19, enrolled during active disease.

The chain has TRBV7-8 and TRBJ1-3; D perhaps matches TRBD1 (6 bases). This CDR3 has 16 amino acids. Trimming stripped 1 base from V and 3 bases from J, with 13 bases between. Germline values: CDR1 SGHVS, CDR2 FQNEAQ. The chain's CDR3 is CASSLVRGGIGNTIYF. CDR3 nucleotides: TGTGCCAGCAGCTTAGTTCGCGGGGGCATTGGAAACACCATATATTTT.

The V and J genes are TRBV19 and TRBJ1-1; possible D gene TRBD1, 6 bases. Germline CDR1 LNHDA, CDR2 SQIVND (reference sequence). CDR3 length equals 16 residues. Trimming removed 1 base at V and 6 bases at J, with 18 bases between. As DNA, the CDR3 is TGTGCCAGTAGTATAGCATGGGGGGGCGGGTTGGCTGAAGCTTTCTTT. Its protein is CASSIAWGGGLAEAFF.

The V and J genes are TRBV7-6 and TRBJ1-2; D is unclear. Germline V gene sequence: CDR1 SGHVS, CDR2 FNYEAQ. V was shortened by 2 bases and J by 4 bases, with 11 bases between the two germline ends. CDR3 size: 14 residues. The DNA of the CDR3 is TGTGCCAGCAGCTTACTTATAACTCTCTATGGCTACACCTTC. The encoded protein is CASSLLITLYGYTF.

This chain joins TRBV7-9 and TRBJ2-1; D gene ambiguous. Germline V gene sequence: CDR1 SEHNR, CDR2 FQNEAQ (reference sequence). This CDR3 region has 10 residues. Trimming removed 4 bases at V and 8 bases at J, with 3 bases between. In DNA form, the CDR3 reads TGTGCCAGCAGCTCGTATGAGCAGTTCTTC. Amino acids: CASSSYEQFF.

This chain links TRBV5-1 with TRBJ1-6; D gene unclear. CDR3 length equals 15 residues. The V gene lost 4 bases and the J gene lost 9 bases, with 17 bases spanning the gap. In germline, CDR1 is SGHRS, CDR2 YFSETQ. CDR3 amino acids: CASSHPDGGISPLHF. CDR3 coding DNA: TGCGCCAGCAGCCACCCCGACGGAGGAATTTCACCCCTCCACTTT.